Below are 24 T cell receptor beta chains sequenced from a single sample in a study of cytomegalovirus exposure and HLA in healthy donors. Researchers ran the PCR with 60 Vbeta and 13 Jbeta primers. Clones were sequenced by immunoSEQ multiplex PCR, and TCRdb holds only the in-frame ones, with some missing. The data hold 120,000 or so clones, with about 74% observed a single time. The sample comprised PBMCs. The source of these receptors is a man between 25 and 39 years old in good health and CMV-seronegative.

V is TRBV7-9 and J is TRBJ1-3; D is ambiguous. Per the germline V gene, CDR1 is SEHNR and CDR2 is FQNEAQ (reference sequence). V dropped 1 base and J dropped 1 base, with 11 bases sitting between them. The CDR3 totals 16 residues. The CDR3 nucleotides are TGTGCCAGCAGCTTAGTAGTGGGCCTTTCTGGAAACACCATATATTTT. Translated: CASSLVVGLSGNTIYF.

This rearrangement joins TRBV28 to TRBJ1-4; weak D call: TRBD1 (5 bases). The CDR3 is made up of 15 amino acids. Per germline, CDR1 MDHEN and CDR2 SYDVKM. V was cut by 3 bases and J by 8 bases, with 16 bases left in between. CDR3 sequence: CASSFFGGSTEKLFF. CDR3 bases: TGTGCCAGCAGTTTTTTCGGGGGGAGCACGGAAAAACTGTTTTTT. The full variable domain, with the rest looked up from reference TRBV28 and TRBJ1-4, is DVKVTQSSRYLVKRTGEKVFLECVQDMDHENMFWYRQDPGLGLRLIYFSYDVKMKEKGDIPEGYSVSREKKERFSLILESASTNQTSMYLCASSFFGGSTEKLFFGSGTQLSVL.

This clone was detected a few times. This rearrangement joins TRBV6-1 to TRBJ1-3, with TRBD1 as a possible D gene (6 bases). V shed 7 bases and J shed 7 bases, with 14 bases lying between them. Germline V gives CDR1 MNHNS, CDR2 SASEGT. The CDR3 has 13 amino acids. The CDR3 DNA sequence: TGTGCCAGCATCTTAGATAGGGGGAACACCATATATTTT. Protein product: CASILDRGNTIYF.

The chain carries TRBV7-6 and TRBJ1-4, with 9 bases that match TRBD1. CDR1 and CDR2 from the germline V gene are SGHVS and FNYEAQ. The CDR3 is 17 amino acids. The junction had 10 bases not matched to a gene; V was cut back by 6 bases and J by 2 bases. This chain's CDR3 is CASRRGTGSSTNEKLFF. The DNA for the CDR3 is TGTGCCAGCAGACGGGGGACAGGGTCTTCCACTAATGAAAAACTGTTTTTT.

This chain connects TRBV6-1 to TRBJ1-4; D call uncertain. The CDR3 has 12 amino acids. Germline V gene lookup returns CDR1 MNHNS and CDR2 SASEGT. V was shortened by 6 bases and J by 4 bases, with 6 bases between the two germline ends. CDR3 in DNA: TGTGCCAGCAGAGACATTAATGAAAAACTGTTTTTT. It encodes CASRDINEKLFF.

The chain carries TRBV5-8 and TRBJ1-1; D ambiguous. The CDR3 is made up of 14 amino acids. Germline CDR1 reads SGHTS; CDR2 reads YDEGEE. V lost 0 bases, J lost 1 base, and 7 bases lay in between. This CDR3 reads CASSLAPGNTEAFF. For the CDR3, the DNA is TGTGCCAGCAGCTTGGCCCCCGGGAACACTGAAGCTTTCTTT.

The rearrangement joins TRBV18 to TRBJ2-3; 7 bases agree with TRBD2. The CDR3 runs to 14 residues. The trim removed 6 bases at V and 0 bases at J, leaving 3 bases unmatched. Germline V gives CDR1 KGHSH, CDR2 LQKENI. The CDR3 region is CASSWEGSTDTQYF. The CDR3 DNA sequence: TGTGCCAGCTCGTGGGAGGGAAGCACAGATACGCAGTATTTT.

The gene calls are TRBV5-1 and TRBJ2-2; 8 nucleotides match TRBD2. The junction had 6 bases not matched to a gene; V was cut back by 3 bases and J by 5 bases. Looked up from germline, CDR1 is SGHRS and CDR2 is YFSETQ. This CDR3 contains 15 residues. CDR3 bases: TGCGCCAGCAGCTCGTTGCGGGGGGAGACCGGGGAGCTGTTTTTT. Its protein product is CASSSLRGETGELFF.

J is TRBJ2-2 and V is TRBV30; D may be TRBD2 (5 bases). The CDR3 contains 13 residues. Trimming removed 6 bases from V and 3 bases from J, with 11 bases in between. CDR1 is GTSNPN and CDR2 is SVGIG in the germline V gene (reference sequence). The CDR3 coding sequence is TGTGCCTGTGACGAGGGTCACACCGGGGAGCTGTTTTTT. Its translation: CACDEGHTGELFF. The full variable domain, in which reference TRBV30 and TRBJ2-2 provide the parts outside the CDR3, is SQTIHQWPATLVQPVGSPLSLECTVEGTSNPNLYWYRQAAGRGLQLLFYSVGIGQISSEVPQNLSASRPQDRQFILSSKKLLLSDSGFYLCACDEGHTGELFFGEGSRLTVL.

The J gene is TRBJ1-5, the V gene TRBV5-5; 10 bases are shared with TRBD1. Trimming cost V 4 bases and J 4 bases; bases outside gene matches: 8. Per the germline V gene, CDR1 is SGHKS and CDR2 is YYEKEE (reference sequence). The CDR3 spans 16 residues. The CDR3 bases are TGTGCCAGCAGCCCCACGGGACAGGGGAAAAATCAGCCCCAGCATTTT. It yields the protein CASSPTGQGKNQPQHF.

On this clone: At one end the junction does not follow the germline gene, possibly because of a read error. The J gene is TRBJ1-3, the V gene TRBV19; D ambiguous. This CDR3 is built from 12 residues. Germline V lookup: CDR1 LNHDA, CDR2 SQIVND (reference sequence). The CDR3 DNA reads TGTGCCAGTAGTCGTGACCGGAGGCCGACTCTCTTT. This sequence encodes CASSRDRRPTLF.

V and J are TRBV7-2 and TRBJ1-1; D is perhaps TRBD1 (6 bases). This CDR3 comprises 15 residues. The germline CDR1 and CDR2 sequences are SGHTA and FQGNSA. V lost 5 bases to trimming and J lost 2 bases, with 15 bases between them. DNA for the CDR3: TGTGCCAGCAGCCAGGGGCAGGGGCCCAACACTGAAGCTTTCTTT. Protein sequence: CASSQGQGPNTEAFF.

The chain joins TRBV19 to TRBJ1-5; the D gene is possibly TRBD1 (6 bases). The CDR3 contains 17 residues. Deletions cut 1 base from V and 10 bases from J, with 23 bases between. Germline-derived CDR1 and CDR2 are LNHDA and SQIVND (reference sequence). The CDR3 coding sequence is TGTGCCAGTAGTATAGTTATCGCAGGGGCGAATCAGAGCCCCCAGCATTTT. Residues: CASSIVIAGANQSPQHF.

This clone was counted once. This chain uses TRBV28 with TRBJ1-5; weak D call: TRBD1 (6 bases). Germline V gene sequence: CDR1 MDHEN, CDR2 SYDVKM. V lost 5 bases and J 6 bases, leaving 17 bases between the germline ends. This CDR3 contains 15 residues. Here the CDR3 DNA reads TGTGCCAGCAGTATACAGGGCCCCCCGGGTCAGCCCCAGCATTTT. Its translation is CASSIQGPPGQPQHF.

This chain connects TRBV4-1 to TRBJ2-7; TRBD1 matches 12 bases. Germline CDR1 is MGHRA and CDR2 is YSYEKL. The CDR3 length is 14 residues. The V gene end was trimmed by 4 bases and the J gene end by 7 bases; junction bases not matched to a gene: 5. The CDR3 nucleotides read TGCGCCAGCAGCCTGGGACAGGGGGCGTATGAGCAGTACTTC. Its translation is CASSLGQGAYEQYF.

This chain links TRBV7-9 with TRBJ1-1; D remains ambiguous. With 5 bases removed from V and 8 bases from J, the gap between germline ends came to 9 bases. Per germline, CDR1 SEHNR and CDR2 FQNEAQ (reference sequence). This CDR3 is 11 amino acids long. CDR3 loop: CASSVVAEAFF. As DNA, the CDR3 is TGTGCCAGCAGCGTAGTTGCGGAAGCTTTCTTT.

V and J are TRBV28 and TRBJ1-4; D ambiguous. Trimming stripped 3 bases from V and 0 bases from J, with 11 bases between. The CDR3 extends over 16 amino acids. Germline V gives CDR1 MDHEN, CDR2 SYDVKM. The CDR3 region has the DNA TGTGCCAGCAGTTTCTCTGGGCTCGCAACTAATGAAAAACTGTTTTTT. Protein: CASSFSGLATNEKLFF.

This clone came up a few times. CDR3 sequence reads: CASSQDWTASYEQYF. The CDR3 DNA sequence: TGCGCCAGCAGCCAAGATTGGACAGCGTCCTACGAGCAGTACTTC. J is TRBJ2-7 and V is TRBV4-3; D might be TRBD1 (6 bases). The CDR3 is 15 residues long. The V end lost 0 bases, the J end lost 1 base, and 10 bases lay between the germline ends. Looked up from germline, CDR1 is LGHNA and CDR2 is YSLEER.

This chain uses TRBV12-5 with TRBJ2-5; D unclear. The tail of the sequence fits TRBJ2-7 better, so the J call may be wrong. Germline CDR1 and CDR2: LGHNT and FRNRAP. The CDR3 totals 14 residues. The CDR3 DNA sequence: TGTGCTAGTGGTTTGGTAGAGGTCACGTACGAGCAGTACTTC. The encoded protein is CASGLVEVTYEQYF.

The chain links TRBV7-9 to TRBJ1-2; 10 bases map to TRBD1. The length of the CDR3 is 15 residues. The V gene end was trimmed by 3 bases and the J gene end by 4 bases; junction bases not matched to a gene: 5. Per the germline V gene, CDR1 is SEHNR and CDR2 is FQNEAQ (reference sequence). The CDR3 is CASSLLDRGTYGYTF. Written as DNA, the CDR3 is TGTGCCAGCAGCTTGTTGGACAGGGGGACCTATGGCTACACCTTC.

The chain has TRBV4-1 and TRBJ2-1; TRBD1 matches at 9 bases. The CDR3 length is 15 residues. Germline CDR1 is MGHRA and CDR2 is YSYEKL. Germline trimming cut 4 bases from V and 8 bases from J; bases unmatched to any gene: 9. The CDR3 loop reads CASSPGTGRIDEQFF. The CDR3 DNA is TGCGCCAGCAGCCCAGGGACAGGGAGGATAGATGAGCAGTTCTTC.

This chain joins TRBV7-3 and TRBJ2-7; 7 bases are shared with TRBD1. This CDR3 region has 15 residues. V lost 5 bases to trimming and J lost 2 bases; unmatched junction nucleotides: 9. Germline CDR1 SGHTA, CDR2 FQGTGA. For the CDR3, the DNA is TGTGCCAGCAGCCCCCGGACAGGACCTCCCTACGAGCAGTACTTC. It yields the protein CASSPRTGPPYEQYF. The full variable domain, with the rest looked up from reference TRBV7-3 and TRBJ2-7, is GAGVSQTPSNKVTEKGKYVELRCDPISGHTALYWYRQSLGQGPEFLIYFQGTGAADDSGLPNDRFFAVRPEGSVSTLKIQRTERGDSAVYLCASSPRTGPPYEQYFGPGTRLTVT.

The chain combines TRBV28 with TRBJ1-1; unclear D gene. V lost 2 bases, J lost 11 bases, and 12 bases lay in between. Germline CDR1 reads MDHEN; CDR2 reads SYDVKM. CDR3 size: 12 residues. The CDR3 bases are TGTGCCAGCAGTTTAGGTCACCAAGCTGCTTTCTTT. This sequence encodes CASSLGHQAAFF.

The rearrangement links TRBV18 to TRBJ1-1; 8 nucleotides match TRBD1. CDR1 and CDR2 from the germline V gene are KGHSH and LQKENI. This CDR3 spans 17 amino acids. V lost 5 bases, J lost 0 bases, and 11 bases stayed unmatched. The CDR3 sequence: CASSTKGTGAMNTEAFF. In DNA form, the CDR3 reads TGTGCCAGCTCAACCAAGGGGACAGGAGCCATGAACACTGAAGCTTTCTTT.